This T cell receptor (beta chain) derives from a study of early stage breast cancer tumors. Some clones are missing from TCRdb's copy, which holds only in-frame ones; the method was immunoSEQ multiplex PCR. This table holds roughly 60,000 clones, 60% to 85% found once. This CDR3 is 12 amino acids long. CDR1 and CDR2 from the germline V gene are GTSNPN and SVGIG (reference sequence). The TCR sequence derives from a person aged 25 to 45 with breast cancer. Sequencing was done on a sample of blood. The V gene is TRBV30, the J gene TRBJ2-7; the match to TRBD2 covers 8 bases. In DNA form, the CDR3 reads TGTGCACTAACTAGCGGAACCTACGAGCAGTACTTC. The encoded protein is CALTSGTYEQYF.